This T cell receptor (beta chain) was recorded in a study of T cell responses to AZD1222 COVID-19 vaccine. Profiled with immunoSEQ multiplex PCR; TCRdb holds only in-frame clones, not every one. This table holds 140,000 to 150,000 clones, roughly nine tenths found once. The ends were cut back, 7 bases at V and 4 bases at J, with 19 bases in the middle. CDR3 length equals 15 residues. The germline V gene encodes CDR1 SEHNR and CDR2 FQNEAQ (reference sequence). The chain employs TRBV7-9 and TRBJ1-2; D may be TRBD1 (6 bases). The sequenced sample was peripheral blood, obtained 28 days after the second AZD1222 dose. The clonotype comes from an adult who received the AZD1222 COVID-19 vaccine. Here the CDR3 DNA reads TGTGCCAGCACCTCGGGGGCCGGGGGCTTCTATGGCTACACCTTC. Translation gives CASTSGAGGFYGYTF. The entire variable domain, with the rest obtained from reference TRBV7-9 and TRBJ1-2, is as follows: DTGVSQNPRHKITKRGQNVTFRCDPISEHNRLYWYRQTLGQGPEFLTYFQNEAQLEKSRLLSDRFSAERPKGSFSTLEIQRTEQGDSAMYLCASTSGAGGFYGYTFGSGTRLTVV.